This T cell receptor (beta chain) was recovered during a study of T cells in Graves' hyperthyroidism and ophthalmopathy. Germline CDR1 MRHNA, CDR2 SNTAGT. The CDR3 consists of 16 residues. The ends lost 6 bases at V and 0 bases at J; junction bases unmatched: 8. What was amplified from RNA transcripts were TCR beta CDR3 regions. Using the HTBI primer set, a first-round RT-PCR was run on the TCR CDR3. TCRdb reanalysed the multiplex PCR reads using MiXCR and keeps one entry per CDR3 protein. This sample has around 800,000 distinct CDR3 sequences, with roughly 40% found just once. Input material: blood. The chain joins TRBV6-4 to TRBJ1-3; TRBD1 aligns across 7 bases. The clonotype originates from a young man with Graves' hyperthyroidism. The CDR3 DNA reads TGTGCCAGCAGGATATCCCGGACAGGCTCTGGAAACACCATATATTTT. It translates to CASRISRTGSGNTIYF.